The entry below describes one T cell receptor beta chain. This clone was seen once. Its antigen specificity is not known. Per-nucleotide qualities are absent, and no much larger clonotype sits a single base away. The data stem from a study of blood T cell repertoires in COVID-19 (dated by TCRdb to the early 2020s). Study-wide context: Samples covering the acute and convalescent phases of COVID-19 were provided by collaborators in the United States, Italy and Spain. Samples came from the ongoing ImmuneRACE study (first 160 participants) plus 1,254 subjects from 6 global collaborators. The repertoires were released in a freely available public database meant as a resource for research on the immune response to SARS-CoV-2. The prospective study material was composed of cDNA or gDNA derived from T cells, B-cell-depleted T cells, or PBMCs. Where available, HLA class I and class II types were taken from metadata supplied by the sample provider and were not determined by assay-based typing. Subjects who had been exposed to COVID-19, were actively infected with it, or had recovered from it provided the deeply sampled blood TCRbeta repertoires that made up the dataset. Sample metadata almost always included a de-identified subject ID, COVID-19 status, age in years and sex. Overall study results and their limits: How much clinical and demographic metadata was included differed by source and by participant, and the metadata was provided uncurated.

Each collaborating institution followed its own protocols to collect whole blood in K2EDTA tubes. For TCRbeta analysis, collaborators shipped samples in one of three forms: frozen whole blood, isolated PBMCs, or DNA extracted from either of those sample types. TCRbeta CDR3 regions were amplified from genomic DNA using the immunoSEQ Assay, a bias-controlled multiplex PCR. The paper's data handling went like this. Nucleated cell counts per sample were estimated from amplification of reference gene primers within the assay. To quantify the absolute abundance of each unique TCRbeta CDR3 rearrangement, sequence reads were collapsed and filtered. For each sample, productive Simpson clonality was calculated by taking the square root of Simpson's diversity index across productive rearrangements. Imported from immuneACCESS, the table was reduced by TCRdb to in-frame sequences with V and J called. These copies leave out some clones; in studies compared against another copy, an unresolved V gene accounts for under half, and the cause of the remainder is not known. From that table come the V and J calls and clone size; the DNA was used to work out D and trimming. In this sample the table shows roughly 330,000 clones, approximately 90% of which occur a single time. Roughly 4% of the sample is held by the ten biggest clonotypes.

The CDR3 contains 15 residues, cysteine and phenylalanine counted. The kept DNA is CDR3 alone, 45 bases in frame from the first base. The junction shows trimming of 2 bases on V and 5 bases on J, and the gene matches do not reach 5 bases of it. CDR1 and CDR2 were assigned from the germline V gene (reference sequence) as MNHEY and SMNVEV. This clonotype originated in a woman between 45 and 60 years old with active or convalescent COVID-19. The sample taken for sequencing was peripheral blood. The chain uses TRBV27 and TRBJ2-2, and 7 junction bases match TRBD1. The sequence in DNA is TGTGCCAGCAGTTTAAGGGGGCAAAGGACCGGGGAGCTGTTTTTT. This codes for CASSLRGQRTGELFF.